What follows describes a single TCR beta chain. The antigen it binds to is not known. No much larger clonotype is one base removed from it; base qualities were not supplied. These data belong to a study of blood T cell repertoires in COVID-19 (dated by TCRdb to 2018 to 2021). Concerning the study at large: Collaborator samples came from the United States, Italy and Spain and covered acute and convalescent phases of COVID-19. The prospective study material was composed of cDNA or gDNA derived from T cells, B-cell-depleted T cells, or PBMCs. Deeply sampled blood TCRbeta repertoires from subjects exposed to, actively infected with, or recovered from COVID-19 were included in the dataset. The repertoires were made available in a free public database intended to serve as a resource for research on the immune response to SARS-CoV-2. Samples came from the ongoing ImmuneRACE study (first 160 participants) plus 1,254 subjects from 6 global collaborators. Nearly every sample came with metadata listing a de-identified subject ID, COVID-19 status, age in years and sex. Where HLA class I and class II types were available, the types were taken from metadata supplied by the sample provider, not from assay-based typing. General study outcomes and caveats: Clinical and demographic metadata were provided uncurated, with the amount varying by source and participant.

Whole blood was collected in K2EDTA tubes by collaborating institutions according to the institutions' own protocols. Collaborator samples were shipped for TCRbeta analysis as frozen whole blood, isolated PBMCs, or DNA extracted from either sample type. TCRbeta CDR3 regions were amplified from genomic DNA using the immunoSEQ Assay, a bias-controlled multiplex PCR. The authors processed their data as follows. Within the assay, amplification of reference gene primers was used to estimate how many nucleated cells each sample contained. To quantify the absolute abundance of each unique TCRbeta CDR3 rearrangement, sequence reads were collapsed and filtered. For each sample, productive Simpson clonality was calculated as the square root of Simpson's diversity index across productive rearrangements. Sourced from immuneACCESS, this table was stored by TCRdb with only in-frame sequences that have V and J called. A share of the clones is absent; for the studies checked, an unresolved V gene accounts for under half, and the remainder has no known explanation. V and J calls and clone size are copied from that table; D and trimming were computed from the DNA. The sample table holds 65,000 to 90,000 clones, of which approximately 78% were seen once. The top ten clonotypes cover around 4.8% of the sample.

V was cut back by 0 bases and J by 2 bases, leaving a gap of 7 bases between them. CDR1 and CDR2 are read off the germline V gene as SGHTA and FQGNSA. From the cysteine up to the phenylalanine, the CDR3 has a length of 14 residues. Just the 42-base CDR3 DNA is kept, in frame starting at base 1. This sequence originates from a woman older than 75 with active or convalescent COVID-19. Sequenced material: peripheral blood. The chain couples TRBV7-2 to TRBJ1-1; no D gene is confidently identified. The CDR3 corresponds to CASSLAQFNTEAFF. Read as DNA, the sequence is TGTGCCAGCAGCTTAGCGCAGTTTAACACTGAAGCTTTCTTT.